The present T cell receptor (beta chain) was sequenced within a study of regulatory dendritic cells for organ transplantation. Study observations and caveats: Naive CD4+ and CD8+ repertoires were highly diverse; memory CD8+ was most oligoclonal. Mature dendritic cells appeared to drive more memory CD8+ clonal expansion than regulatory ones.

With respect to this clone: Its antigen is not known. The sample carries other DNA sequences with the same CDR3.

This CDR3 is 17 amino acids long. J lost 4 bases, V lost 0 bases, and 8 bases had no gene match. Germline-derived CDR1 and CDR2 are MDHEN and SYDVKM. Assay: immunoSEQ multiplex PCR; the TCRdb copy retains only in-frame clones and omits some. The sample lists under 40,000 clones, 90% to 95% seen once, with approximately 0.12% in the top ten. Naive CD45RA+ and memory CD45RO+ CD4+ or CD8+ T cells were FACS-sorted. The chain is built from TRBV28 and TRBJ1-2; 10 bases fit TRBD1. Material: naive CD8+ T cells from blood. Stated subset: CD45RA+ naive T cells. The receptor was isolated from a human donor in good health. In nucleotides, the CDR3 is TGTGCCAGCAGTTTATGGACAGGGGGCTCGTCATCCTATGGCTACACCTTC. Its protein is CASSLWTGGSSSYGYTF.